The source of this TCR beta chain is a study of cytomegalovirus exposure and HLA in healthy donors. Primers included in the PCR were 60 Vbeta and 13 Jbeta primers. Libraries were prepared by immunoSEQ multiplex PCR; TCRdb keeps only in-frame clonotypes and omits some of them. This sample carries 30,000 to 40,000 clones, 80% of them seen once, and the ten largest clones take under 6.5%. CDR3 size: 15 residues. Germline CDR1 reads SGHTA; CDR2 reads FQGNSA. Trimming pared 5 bases from V and 2 bases from J, leaving 15 bases between. The chain joins TRBV7-2 to TRBJ1-2; possibly TRBD1 for D (6 bases). This sequence was found in a male donor in good health and CMV-seronegative. Sequencing was performed on PBMCs. The CDR3 spells CASSLVGDTNYGYTF. For the CDR3, the DNA is TGTGCCAGCAGCCTAGTTGGGGACACCAACTATGGCTACACCTTC.